These 2 T cell receptor beta chains share one sample of origin, sequenced in a study of T cells in Graves' hyperthyroidism and ophthalmopathy. Template material for amplifying TCR beta CDR3 regions consisted of RNA transcripts. Using the HTBI primer set, a first-round RT-PCR was run on the TCR CDR3. One entry per CDR3 protein results from TCRdb running MiXCR on the multiplex PCR reads. The sample includes approximately 480,000 distinct CDR3 sequences, roughly 20% of them seen just once. The material sequenced was blood. The source is a man between 18 and 35 years old with Graves' hyperthyroidism.

This clonotype showed up just a few times. This chain links TRBV2 with TRBJ1-6, with D perhaps TRBD1 (5 bases). Trimming took off 6 bases at V and 10 bases at J, with 16 bases between the two ends. The CDR3 runs to 14 residues. Per the germline V gene, CDR1 is SNHLY and CDR2 is FYNNEI. The CDR3 nucleotides are TGTGCCAGCAGACCCGGGACGGGCGGGTCACCCCTCCACTTT. This translates into CASRPGTGGSPLHF.

This clonotype was found a few times. The V gene is TRBV2, the J gene TRBJ2-7; 7 bases are shared with TRBD1. V was clipped by 4 bases and J by 1 base; unmatched bases: 10. Per the germline V gene, CDR1 is SNHLY and CDR2 is FYNNEI. The CDR3 contains 16 residues. The CDR3 reads CASSAGGQAFSYEQYF. CDR3 DNA sequence: TGTGCCAGCAGTGCCGGAGGACAGGCGTTTTCCTACGAGCAGTACTTC.